The 14 T cell receptor beta chains presented below share a single source sample, sequenced in a study of post-analysis software for immune sequencing data. Sequencing libraries made from TCR beta cDNA carried unique molecular identifiers. TCRdb processed the PCR reads anew with MiXCR; each CDR3 protein has one entry. Altogether approximately 440,000 distinct CDR3 sequences are present, approximately 46% being singletons, with the ten largest covering around 10%. These receptors have no identified antigens. Study results and limitations: In patients, about 5 TRBV segments were more frequent than in controls, with TRBV5-6, TRBV5-1 and TRBV20-1 among them.

Input material: blood. The origin of the receptors is a girl between 10 and 17 years old with multiple sclerosis.

J is TRBJ2-1 and V is TRBV3-1; TRBD2 agrees at 8 bases. Germline-derived CDR1 and CDR2 are LGHDT and YNNKEL (reference sequence). The CDR3 extends over 14 amino acids. The V gene end was trimmed by 1 base and the J gene end by 8 bases; junction bases not matched to a gene: 4. This CDR3 is CASSQAGGPDEQFF. CDR3 sequence (DNA): TGTGCCAGCAGCCAAGCGGGAGGGCCGGATGAGCAGTTCTTC.

The V and J genes are TRBV10-3 and TRBJ2-3; D remains ambiguous. The CDR3 consists of 13 residues. Germline CDR1 reads ENHRY; CDR2 reads SYGVKD. V lost 10 bases, J lost 1 base, and 12 bases lay in between. The CDR3 loop reads CATSTVGTDTQYF. As DNA, the CDR3 is TGTGCCACCTCGACCGTTGGCACAGATACGCAGTATTTT.

This clonotype was seen more than once but under ten times. The CDR3 loop is CASSLMSSGGYEQYF. The CDR3 DNA reads as TGTGCCAGCAGCTTAATGTCCTCCGGGGGCTACGAGCAGTACTTC. The rearrangement links TRBV7-2 to TRBJ2-7, with D tentatively TRBD2 (6 bases). The CDR3 loop spans 15 amino acids. The V end was cut by 2 bases, the J end by 3 bases, with 14 bases between. CDR1 is SGHTA and CDR2 is FQGNSA in the germline V gene.

This clonotype was observed a handful of times. The chain combines TRBV4-3 with TRBJ2-3; TRBD2 matches 7 bases. With 0 bases clipped from V and 4 bases from J, the junction kept 10 bases outside the gene matches. The CDR3 loop spans 17 amino acids. The germline V gene has CDR1 LGHNA and CDR2 YSLEER. The CDR3 nucleotides are TGCGCCAGCAGCCAAGATACCGCGGGAGAGCCCCCAGATACGCAGTATTTT. This codes for CASSQDTAGEPPDTQYF.

This clonotype was counted between two and nine times. V gene TRBV7-9 combines with J gene TRBJ1-1, with a possible D match to TRBD1 (6 bases). The germline CDR1 and CDR2 sequences are SEHNR and FQNEAQ (reference sequence). Trimming stripped 1 base from V and 0 bases from J, with 9 bases between. This CDR3 is 15 amino acids long. The CDR3 DNA follows: TGTGCCAGCAGCTTAGAGGGGGGATTGAACACTGAAGCTTTCTTT. Its protein is CASSLEGGLNTEAFF.

The V call is TRBV5-1, the J call TRBJ1-6, with D tentatively TRBD1 (5 bases). The CDR3 spans 16 residues. V was cut by 3 bases and J by 0 bases, with 10 bases left in between. Germline V lookup: CDR1 SGHRS, CDR2 YFSETQ. Here the CDR3 DNA reads TGCGCCAGCAGCTCATGGGGGAGCTCCTATAATTCACCCCTCCACTTT. It specifies CASSSWGSSYNSPLHF.

This clonotype showed up just a few times. The V gene is TRBV5-1, the J gene TRBJ2-5; D tentatively reads TRBD1 or TRBD2 (5 bases each). Germline CDR1 reads SGHRS; CDR2 reads YFSETQ. The CDR3 is 14 residues long. Trimming pared 0 bases from V and 5 bases from J, leaving 11 bases between. In DNA, the CDR3 is TGCGCCAGCAGCTTGGGGGACCAATCGGAGACCCAGTACTTC. It translates to CASSLGDQSETQYF. Together with reference TRBV5-1 and TRBJ2-5, the CDR3 gives the full variable domain: KAGVTQTPRYLIKTRGQQVTLSCSPISGHRSVSWYQQTPGQGLQFLFEYFSETQRNKGNFPGRFSGRQFSNSRSEMNVSTLELGDSALYLCASSLGDQSETQYFGPGTRLLVL.

The chain recombines TRBV11-2 with TRBJ1-2; 9 bases are shared with TRBD1. The CDR3 consists of 15 residues. V dropped 1 base and J dropped 1; count of bases not matched to a gene: 1. Looked up from germline, CDR1 is SGHAT and CDR2 is FQNNGV. CDR3 sequence: CASSLGQGGNYGYTF. As DNA, the CDR3 is TGTGCCAGCAGCTTAGGACAGGGGGGTAACTATGGCTACACCTTC.

This sequence joins TRBV5-1 and TRBJ2-7; possible D gene TRBD2, 7 bases. V gave up 4 bases and J gave up 7 bases, with 21 bases separating them. Germline CDR1 and CDR2: SGHRS and YFSETQ. The CDR3 runs 15 residues. CDR3 residues: CASSRGARTRGEQYF. The CDR3 nucleotides are TGCGCCAGCAGCCGGGGGGCGAGGACGAGAGGTGAGCAGTACTTC.

This clonotype turned up a few times. This chain links TRBV20-1 with TRBJ1-1; 11 bases map to TRBD1. V lost 0 bases and J lost 6; bases outside the gene matches: 3. This CDR3 spans 14 amino acids. Germline lookup yields CDR1 DFQATT and CDR2 SNEGSKA (reference sequence). As DNA, the CDR3 is TGCAGTGCTAGAGAGCCGGGACAGGGGGCTGAAGCTTTCTTT. This gives the protein CSAREPGQGAEAFF.

This clonotype was observed at least ten times. The gene calls are TRBV5-1 and TRBJ2-1; D is possibly TRBD1 or TRBD2 (5 bases each). In germline, CDR1 is SGHRS, CDR2 YFSETQ. With 7 bases removed from V and 1 base from J, the gap between germline ends came to 9 bases. The CDR3 loop spans 13 amino acids. In nucleotides, the CDR3 is TGCGCCAGCCGGGACCCGTCCTACAATGAGCAGTTCTTC. Protein product: CASRDPSYNEQFF.

This clonotype has more than one count but fewer than ten. The chain employs TRBV7-3 and TRBJ2-3, with 8 bases identical to TRBD2. The length of the CDR3 is 15 residues. Germline values: CDR1 SGHTA, CDR2 FQGTGA. V gave up 5 bases and J gave up 9 bases; unmatched junction bases: 13. The chain's CDR3 is CASSAGTRGKNTQYF. The CDR3 DNA reads as TGTGCCAGCAGCGCCGGGACTAGGGGGAAGAACACGCAGTATTTT.

This clonotype is a singleton in its sample. The chain recombines TRBV21-1 with TRBJ2-7; TRBD1, the table's D call, was not compared with the DNA. TRBV21-1 is termed a pseudogene. This CDR3 comprises 18 residues. DNA for the CDR3: TGTACCAGCAGCAAAGACAGGGTGTCGGGACTGGGCCGCTACGAGCAGTACTTC. Amino acids: CTSSKDRVSGLGRYEQYF.

Turning to this clonotype: One end of the junction is discordant with germline, which a read error may explain. The chain has TRBV20-1 and TRBJ2-1, with a weak D call TRBD2 (6 bases). The CDR3 is made up of 15 amino acids. CDR1 is DFQATT and CDR2 is SNEGSKA in the germline V gene (reference sequence). The CDR3 reads CSAIDPEGSYIEQFF. The CDR3 nucleotides read TGCAGTGCCATAGACCCGGAGGGCTCCTACATTGAGCAGTTCTTC.